A selection of T cell receptor beta chains follows, all from one sample in a study of T cell repertoires in cytomegalovirus infection. Their antigens remain unidentified. TCRdb analysed the reads with MiXCR anew, one entry per CDR3 protein. The data hold hundreds of thousands of distinct CDR3 sequences, with 30% to 40% observed a single time. Sequenced here: cultured CD8+ T cells from PBMCs, sampled from culture after CMV antigen stimulation. These receptors were taken from a human donor in good health (CMV status not recorded). Some clones in this sample may be carry-over from other donors' samples. CDR3s include the opening cysteine and the closing phenylalanine or tryptophan. Each record gives: V gene, CDR3 protein.

v_call: TRBV19; cdr3_aa: CASSMVQRRTEAFF
v_call: TRBV19; cdr3_aa: CASSFPGAFYSYTF
v_call: TRBV19; cdr3_aa: CASSPAGTGDTEAFF
v_call: TRBV4-1; cdr3_aa: CASSQPFRSGPSYNEQFF
v_call: TRBV7-6; cdr3_aa: CASSTGWNTEAFF
v_call: TRBV7-6; cdr3_aa: CASSSSGSTGDEQFF
v_call: TRBV12-3/TRBV12-4; cdr3_aa: CASSPSIALIGQAFF
v_call: TRBV6-1; cdr3_aa: CASSDLEGKAEQFF
v_call: TRBV5-4; cdr3_aa: CASSLEGELDTQYF
v_call: TRBV4-1; cdr3_aa: CASSQGPFAEAFF
v_call: TRBV5-6; cdr3_aa: CASSLIDQGPGYTF
v_call: TRBV7-8; cdr3_aa: CASRDTAYEQYF
v_call: TRBV15; cdr3_aa: CATSQELYQETQYF
v_call: TRBV6-6; cdr3_aa: CAIRQGADEQFF
v_call: TRBV6-5; cdr3_aa: CASSQQPQYF
v_call: TRBV10-3; cdr3_aa: CAISERGADTDTQYF
v_call: TRBV4-1; cdr3_aa: CASSQGTASTDTQYF
v_call: TRBV11-2; cdr3_aa: CASPGGITGELFF
v_call: TRBV6-5; cdr3_aa: CASTGQASYEQYF
v_call: TRBV7-9; cdr3_aa: CASSGTGGTQYF